The source of this TCR beta chain is a study of blood T cell repertoires in COVID-19. About the research overall: Spain, Italy and the United States supplied samples that represented acute and convalescent COVID-19. Sources were T cells, B-cell-depleted T cells, or PBMCs; the material itself was cDNA or gDNA.

TCRdb's table, derived via immunoSEQ multiplex PCR, lists solely in-frame clones and lacks some. The sample holds 75,000 to 95,000 clones; 70% to 90% are singletons and the top ten take under 20%. CDR1 and CDR2 from the germline V gene are SNHLY and FYNNEI. V was clipped by 4 bases and J by 3 bases, with 7 bases between them. This CDR3 is 12 amino acids long. The sample comprised peripheral blood. The receptor was derived from a man of 80 years or more with active or convalescent COVID-19. The rearrangement links TRBV2 to TRBJ2-7; the D gene is possibly TRBD1 (5 bases). The CDR3 loop reads CASSGQGYEQYV. In nucleotides, the CDR3 is TGTGCCAGCAGTGGTCAGGGCTACGAGCAGTACGTC.